This T cell receptor (beta chain) came from a study of blood T cell repertoires in COVID-19. The CDR3 contains 15 residues. V lost 10 bases and J 2 bases, leaving 17 bases between the germline ends. Germline-derived CDR1 and CDR2 are MNHEY and SVGAGI. The method was immunoSEQ multiplex PCR; TCRdb's version includes in-frame clones alone and lacks a portion of them. The table has 200,000 to 250,000 clones, 88% seen once. V and J are TRBV6-5 and TRBJ2-2, with D possibly being TRBD1 (6 bases). The receptor was isolated from a woman aged 60-70 years with acute or convalescent COVID-19. Material: peripheral blood. The chain's CDR3 is CATITRTANTGELFF. As DNA, the CDR3 is TGTGCCACCATAACGCGGACAGCAAACACCGGGGAGCTGTTTTTT.